The 11 T cell receptor beta chains below all came from one sample that was sequenced in a study of blood T cell repertoires in COVID-19. Profiling relied on immunoSEQ multiplex PCR, and the TCRdb table lists in-frame clones only, not all of them. The sample shows roughly 180,000 clones, less than 90% of them seen only once. Sequenced sample: peripheral blood. These receptors originate from a man in his 70s with active or convalescent COVID-19.

V usage is TRBV27 and J usage is TRBJ2-1, with TRBD2 matching 13 bases. The CDR3 totals 16 residues. The J segment lost 2 bases and the V segment lost 5 bases, leaving 3 bases of the junction unmatched. Germline CDR1 is MNHEY and CDR2 is SMNVEV (reference sequence). The CDR3 region is CASSPTSGRPYNEQFF. For the CDR3, the DNA is TGTGCCAGCAGTCCGACTAGCGGGAGGCCCTACAATGAGCAGTTCTTC.

In DNA, the CDR3 is TGTGCCAGCAGCCCCACCGGACAGGGGAACACCGGGGAGCTGTTTTTT. Its protein is CASSPTGQGNTGELFF. The rearrangement joins TRBV5-5 to TRBJ2-2; TRBD1 matches at 8 bases. Unmatched junction bases numbered 6, after V lost 4 bases and J lost 1 base. The CDR3 contains 16 residues. Germline CDR1 reads SGHKS; CDR2 reads YYEKEE (reference sequence).

V gene TRBV5-1 combines with J gene TRBJ1-6, with TRBD1 as a possible D gene (6 bases). Germline CDR1 SGHRS, CDR2 YFSETQ. Deletions cut 0 bases from V and 1 base from J, with 14 bases between. The CDR3 extends over 18 amino acids. CDR3: CASSLVVGGGSYNSPLHF. CDR3 DNA sequence: TGCGCCAGCAGCTTGGTGGTAGGGGGAGGGTCCTATAATTCACCCCTCCACTTT.

V is TRBV2 and J is TRBJ1-2; D is perhaps TRBD1 (6 bases). Germline V gene data show CDR1 as SNHLY and CDR2 as FYNNEI. The CDR3 runs to 14 residues. Trimming left V 8 bases short and J 4 bases short, with 17 bases between. The CDR3 nucleotides read TGTGCCAGCCTCCGTGGACAGAGACTCTATGGCTACACCTTC. It is translated as CASLRGQRLYGYTF.

J is TRBJ2-1 and V is TRBV5-5; 10 bases align to TRBD1. J gave up 8 bases and V 2 bases, and 4 bases lay outside the gene matches. The CDR3 length is 14 residues. Germline loops: CDR1 SGHKS, CDR2 YYEKEE (reference sequence). The CDR3 spells CASSFLGTGDEQFF. DNA for the CDR3: TGTGCCAGCAGCTTTTTAGGGACAGGGGATGAGCAGTTCTTC.

The chain carries TRBV27 and TRBJ2-1; 7 nucleotides match TRBD1. Looked up from germline, CDR1 is MNHEY and CDR2 is SMNVEV (reference sequence). The trim removed 7 bases at V and 7 bases at J, leaving 10 bases unmatched. The CDR3 is 14 residues long. The DNA of the CDR3 is TGTGCCAGCACCATTCGACAGGGATGGAATGAGCAGTTCTTC. Protein sequence: CASTIRQGWNEQFF.

The rearrangement joins TRBV10-3 to TRBJ1-1; possibly TRBD1 for D (5 bases). The germline V and J ends were trimmed by 4 bases and 5 bases, with 11 bases remaining between them. The CDR3 length is 13 residues. CDR1 and CDR2 (germline): ENHRY, SYGVKD. CDR3 residues: CAISGREGTEAFF. CDR3 coding DNA: TGTGCCATCAGTGGAAGGGAGGGGACTGAAGCTTTCTTT.

This chain joins TRBV5-1 and TRBJ1-1; the D is unclear. The germline gives CDR1 SGHRS, CDR2 YFSETQ. V was clipped by 5 bases and J by 0 bases, with 14 bases between them. CDR3 size: 15 residues. DNA of the CDR3: TGCGCCAGCAGGGTGGGAGGTTACATGAACACTGAAGCTTTCTTT. Protein product: CASRVGGYMNTEAFF.

The chain combines TRBV29-1 with TRBJ1-1; 9 bases line up with TRBD1. Germline V gene data show CDR1 as SQVTM and CDR2 as ANQGSEA. J gave up 2 bases and V 8 bases, and 15 bases lay outside the gene matches. The CDR3 is made up of 16 amino acids. CDR3 DNA: TGCAGCTCGAAGCTGAGACAGGGGGTGATCAACACTGAAGCTTTCTTT. Its protein is CSSKLRQGVINTEAFF.

The chain couples TRBV19 to TRBJ1-2; 9 bases agree with TRBD1. The CDR3 consists of 16 residues. Germline V gene data show CDR1 as LNHDA and CDR2 as SQIVND (reference sequence). The J segment lost 4 bases and the V segment lost 5 bases, leaving 11 bases of the junction unmatched. The CDR3 is CASSPTGGLSLYGYTF. The DNA for the CDR3 is TGTGCCAGTAGTCCGACAGGGGGGCTCTCACTCTATGGCTACACCTTC.

The chain recombines TRBV28 with TRBJ2-1; D is unresolved. V lost 4 bases and J 13 bases, leaving 11 bases between the germline ends. Germline V gives CDR1 MDHEN, CDR2 SYDVKM. The CDR3 covers 11 residues. The CDR3 loop reads CASSSRSPQFF. Written as DNA, the CDR3 is TGTGCCAGCAGTTCTAGGAGTCCCCAGTTCTTC.